This T cell receptor beta chain was identified during a study of blood T cell repertoires in COVID-19. Turning to the study itself: Sources were T cells, B-cell-depleted T cells, or PBMCs; the material itself was cDNA or gDNA.

Method: immunoSEQ multiplex PCR; TCRdb's copy keeps in-frame clones and lacks some. The sample lists over 85,000 clones; under 95% were seen once. The V end lost 5 bases, the J end lost 7 bases, and 17 bases lay between the germline ends. This CDR3 region has 15 residues. CDR1 SGHAT and CDR2 FQNNGV come from the germline V gene. The sequence came from a human donor with active COVID-19. The donor label of this sample is uncertain. The sample comprised peripheral blood. This rearrangement joins TRBV11-2 to TRBJ1-4, with D possibly being TRBD1 (5 bases). The CDR3: CASSRLGQGSEKLFF. The CDR3 nucleotides are TGTGCCAGCAGCCGGCTCGGGCAGGGAAGTGAAAAACTGTTTTTT.